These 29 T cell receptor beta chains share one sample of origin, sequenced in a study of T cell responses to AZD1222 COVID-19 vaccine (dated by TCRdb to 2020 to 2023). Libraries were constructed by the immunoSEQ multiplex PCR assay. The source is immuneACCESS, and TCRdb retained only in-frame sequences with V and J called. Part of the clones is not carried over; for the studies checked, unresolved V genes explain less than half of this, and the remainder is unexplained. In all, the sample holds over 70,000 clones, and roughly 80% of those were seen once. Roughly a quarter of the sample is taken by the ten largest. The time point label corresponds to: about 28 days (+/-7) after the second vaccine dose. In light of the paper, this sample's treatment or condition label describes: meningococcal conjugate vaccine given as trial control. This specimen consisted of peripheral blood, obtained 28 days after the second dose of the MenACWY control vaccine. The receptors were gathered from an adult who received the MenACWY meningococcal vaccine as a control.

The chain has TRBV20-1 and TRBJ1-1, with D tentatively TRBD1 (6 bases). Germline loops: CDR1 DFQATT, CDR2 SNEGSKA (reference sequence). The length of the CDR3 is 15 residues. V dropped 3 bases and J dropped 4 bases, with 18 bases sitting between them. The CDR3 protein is CSASDPRGAGTEAFF. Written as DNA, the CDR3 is TGCAGTGCTAGTGATCCTAGGGGGGCCGGCACTGAAGCTTTCTTT.

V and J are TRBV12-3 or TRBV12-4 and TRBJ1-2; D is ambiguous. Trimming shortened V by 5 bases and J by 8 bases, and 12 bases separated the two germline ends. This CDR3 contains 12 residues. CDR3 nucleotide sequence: TGTGCCAGCAGTCCGGGCAAGGCGGGCTACACCTTC. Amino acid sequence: CASSPGKAGYTF.

The CDR3 spells CASSPNHLGGQPQHF. In DNA form, the CDR3 reads TGTGCCAGTAGTCCCAACCACCTCGGCGGTCAGCCCCAGCATTTT. The chain couples TRBV19 to TRBJ1-5; D remains unclear. V was cut by 5 bases and J by 6 bases, with 17 bases left in between. The CDR3 sequence is 15 residues long. Germline V gene lookup returns CDR1 LNHDA and CDR2 SQIVND (reference sequence).

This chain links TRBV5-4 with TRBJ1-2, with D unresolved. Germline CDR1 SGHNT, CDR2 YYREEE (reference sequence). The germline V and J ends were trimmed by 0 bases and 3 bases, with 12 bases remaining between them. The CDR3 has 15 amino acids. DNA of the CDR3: TGTGCCAGCAGCTTGGGAATTTCGGGAGACTATGGCTACACCTTC. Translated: CASSLGISGDYGYTF.

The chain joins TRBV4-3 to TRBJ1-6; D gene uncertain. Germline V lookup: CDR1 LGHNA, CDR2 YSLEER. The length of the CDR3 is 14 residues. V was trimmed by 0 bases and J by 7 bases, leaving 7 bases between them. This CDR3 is CASSQENLNSPLHF. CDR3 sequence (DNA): TGCGCCAGCAGCCAAGAAAACCTGAATTCACCCCTCCACTTT.

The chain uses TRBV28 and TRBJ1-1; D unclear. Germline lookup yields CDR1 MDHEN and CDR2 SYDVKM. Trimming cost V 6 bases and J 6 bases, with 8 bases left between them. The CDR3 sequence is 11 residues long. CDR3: CASRKGPEAFF. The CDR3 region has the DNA TGTGCCAGCAGGAAAGGGCCTGAAGCTTTCTTT.

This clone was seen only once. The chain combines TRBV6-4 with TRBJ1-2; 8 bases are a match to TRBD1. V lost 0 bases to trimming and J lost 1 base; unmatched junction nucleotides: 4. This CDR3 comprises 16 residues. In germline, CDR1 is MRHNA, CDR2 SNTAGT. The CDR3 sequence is CASSDSGDRGNYGYTF. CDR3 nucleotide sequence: TGTGCCAGCAGTGACTCAGGAGACAGGGGTAACTATGGCTACACCTTC.

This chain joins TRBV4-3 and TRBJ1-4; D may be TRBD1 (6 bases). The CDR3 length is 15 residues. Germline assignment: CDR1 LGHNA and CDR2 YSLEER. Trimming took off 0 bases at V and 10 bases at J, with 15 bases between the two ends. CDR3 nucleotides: TGCGCCAGCAGCCAAGACTTCAGGGGAACGCTAAAACTGTTTTTT. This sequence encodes CASSQDFRGTLKLFF.

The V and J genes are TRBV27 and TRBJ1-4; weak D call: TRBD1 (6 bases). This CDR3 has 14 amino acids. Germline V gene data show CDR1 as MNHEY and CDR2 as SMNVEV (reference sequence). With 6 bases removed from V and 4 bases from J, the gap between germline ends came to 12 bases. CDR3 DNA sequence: TGTGCCAGCAGCCCCCGGACAGTTAATGAAAAACTGTTTTTT. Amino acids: CASSPRTVNEKLFF.

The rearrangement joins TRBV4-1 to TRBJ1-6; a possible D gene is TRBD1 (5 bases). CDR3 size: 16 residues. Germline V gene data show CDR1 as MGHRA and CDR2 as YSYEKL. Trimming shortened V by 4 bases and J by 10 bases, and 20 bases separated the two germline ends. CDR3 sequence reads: CASSREGRAAQSPLHF. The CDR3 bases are TGCGCCAGCAGCCGCGAGGGGAGGGCGGCCCAGTCACCCCTCCACTTT.

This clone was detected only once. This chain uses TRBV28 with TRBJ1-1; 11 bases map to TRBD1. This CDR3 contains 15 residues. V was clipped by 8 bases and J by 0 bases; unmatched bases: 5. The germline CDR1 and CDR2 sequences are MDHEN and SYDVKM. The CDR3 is CASGTGGGVNTEAFF. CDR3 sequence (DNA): TGTGCCAGCGGGACAGGGGGTGGGGTGAACACTGAAGCTTTCTTT.

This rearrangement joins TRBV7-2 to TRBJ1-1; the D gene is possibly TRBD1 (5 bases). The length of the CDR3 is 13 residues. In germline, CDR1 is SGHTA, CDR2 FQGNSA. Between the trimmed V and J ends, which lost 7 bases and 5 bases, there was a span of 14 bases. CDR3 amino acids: CASTEARGTEAFF. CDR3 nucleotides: TGTGCCAGCACCGAGGCTAGGGGAACTGAAGCTTTCTTT.

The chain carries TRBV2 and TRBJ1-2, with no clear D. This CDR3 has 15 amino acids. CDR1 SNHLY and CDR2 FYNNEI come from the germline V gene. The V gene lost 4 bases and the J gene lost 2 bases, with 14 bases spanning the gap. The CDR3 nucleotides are TGTGCCAGCAGTGGAGCGGCGACTACAAACTATGGCTACACCTTC. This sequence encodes CASSGAATTNYGYTF.

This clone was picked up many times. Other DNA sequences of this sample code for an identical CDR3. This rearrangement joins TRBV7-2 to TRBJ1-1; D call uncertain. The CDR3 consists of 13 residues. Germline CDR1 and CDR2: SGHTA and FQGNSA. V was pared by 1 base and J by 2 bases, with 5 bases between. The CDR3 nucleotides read TGTGCCAGCAGCTTAGGACGTAACACTGAAGCTTTCTTT. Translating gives CASSLGRNTEAFF.

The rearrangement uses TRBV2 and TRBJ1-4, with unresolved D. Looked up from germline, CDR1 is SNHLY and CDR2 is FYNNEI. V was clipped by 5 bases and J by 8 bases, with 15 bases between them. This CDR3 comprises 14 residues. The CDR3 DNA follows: TGTGCCAGCAGTCTCCCGGGATTGGGCGAAAAACTGTTTTTT. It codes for CASSLPGLGEKLFF.

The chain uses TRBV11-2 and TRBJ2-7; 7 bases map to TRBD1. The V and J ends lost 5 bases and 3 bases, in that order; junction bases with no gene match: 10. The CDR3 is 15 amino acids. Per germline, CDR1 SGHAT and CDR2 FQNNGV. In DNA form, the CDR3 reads TGTGCCAGCAGCGTCACAGGGGACAGCTACTACGAGCAGTACTTC. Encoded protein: CASSVTGDSYYEQYF.

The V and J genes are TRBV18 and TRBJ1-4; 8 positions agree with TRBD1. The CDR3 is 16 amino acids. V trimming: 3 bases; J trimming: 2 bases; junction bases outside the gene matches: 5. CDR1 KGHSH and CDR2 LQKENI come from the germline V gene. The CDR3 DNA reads TGTGCCAGCTCACCGCGGCAGGGGGCCACTAATGAAAAACTGTTTTTT. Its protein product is CASSPRQGATNEKLFF.

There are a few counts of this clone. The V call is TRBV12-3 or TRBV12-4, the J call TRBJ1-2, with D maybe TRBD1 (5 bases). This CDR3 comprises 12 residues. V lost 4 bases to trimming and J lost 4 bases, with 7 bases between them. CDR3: CASSSGSYGYTF. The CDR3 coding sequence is TGTGCCAGCAGTTCAGGGTCCTATGGCTACACCTTC.

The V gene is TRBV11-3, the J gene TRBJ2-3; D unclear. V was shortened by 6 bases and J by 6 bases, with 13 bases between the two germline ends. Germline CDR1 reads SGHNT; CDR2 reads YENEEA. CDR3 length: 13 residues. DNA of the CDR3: TGTGCCAGCAGTATTAGGGCCGTGGATACGCAGTATTTT. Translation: CASSIRAVDTQYF.

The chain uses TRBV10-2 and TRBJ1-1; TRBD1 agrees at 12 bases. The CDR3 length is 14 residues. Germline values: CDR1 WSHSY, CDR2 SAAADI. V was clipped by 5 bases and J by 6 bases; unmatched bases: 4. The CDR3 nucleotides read TGCGCCAGCAGTTGGGACAGGGGGCGTCCTGAAGCTTTCTTT. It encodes CASSWDRGRPEAFF.

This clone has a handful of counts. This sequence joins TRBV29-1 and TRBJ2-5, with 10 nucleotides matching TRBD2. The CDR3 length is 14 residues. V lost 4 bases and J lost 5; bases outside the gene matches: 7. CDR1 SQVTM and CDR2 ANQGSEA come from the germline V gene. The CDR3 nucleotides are TGCAGCGTTGCCCTAGCGGGGGCAGGGGAGACCCAGTACTTC. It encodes CSVALAGAGETQYF.

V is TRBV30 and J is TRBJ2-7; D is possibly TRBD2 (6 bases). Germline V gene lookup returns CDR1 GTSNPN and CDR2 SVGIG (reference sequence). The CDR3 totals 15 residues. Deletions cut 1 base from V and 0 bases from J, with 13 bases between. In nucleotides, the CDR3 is TGTGCCTGGAGTGCGGGGACTTTCAGCTCCTACGAGCAGTACTTC. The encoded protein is CAWSAGTFSSYEQYF.

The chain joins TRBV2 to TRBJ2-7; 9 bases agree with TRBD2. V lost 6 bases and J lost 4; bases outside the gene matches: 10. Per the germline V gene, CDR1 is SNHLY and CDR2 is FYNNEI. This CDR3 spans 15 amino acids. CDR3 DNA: TGTGCCAGCAGCGTGGAGGCGGGAGGGCCTTACGAGCAGTACTTC. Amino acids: CASSVEAGGPYEQYF.

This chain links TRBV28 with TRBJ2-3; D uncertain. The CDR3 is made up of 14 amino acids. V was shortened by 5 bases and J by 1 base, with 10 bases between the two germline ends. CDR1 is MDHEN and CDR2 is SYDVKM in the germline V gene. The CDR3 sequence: CASSLPARTDTQYF. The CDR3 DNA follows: TGTGCCAGCAGTCTCCCCGCCCGCACAGATACGCAGTATTTT. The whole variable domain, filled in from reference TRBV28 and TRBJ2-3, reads DVKVTQSSRYLVKRTGEKVFLECVQDMDHENMFWYRQDPGLGLRLIYFSYDVKMKEKGDIPEGYSVSREKKERFSLILESASTNQTSMYLCASSLPARTDTQYFGPGTRLTVL.

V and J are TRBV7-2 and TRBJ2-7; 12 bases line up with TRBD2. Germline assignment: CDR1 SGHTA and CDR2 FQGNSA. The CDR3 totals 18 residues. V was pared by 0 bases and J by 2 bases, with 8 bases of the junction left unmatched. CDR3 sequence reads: CASSLAPSGGAEAYEQYF. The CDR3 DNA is TGTGCCAGCAGCTTAGCCCCTAGCGGGGGGGCCGAGGCCTACGAGCAGTACTTC.

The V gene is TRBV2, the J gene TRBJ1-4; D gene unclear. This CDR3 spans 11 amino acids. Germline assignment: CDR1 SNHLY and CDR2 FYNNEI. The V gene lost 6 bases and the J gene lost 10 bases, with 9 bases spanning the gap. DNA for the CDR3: TGTGCCAGCAGGGCCGAGGCAAAACTGTTTTTT. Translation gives CASRAEAKLFF.

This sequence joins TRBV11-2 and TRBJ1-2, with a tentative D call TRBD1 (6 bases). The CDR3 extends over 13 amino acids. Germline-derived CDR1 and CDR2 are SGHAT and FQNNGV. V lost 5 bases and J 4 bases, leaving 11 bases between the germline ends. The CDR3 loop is CASSTRQAYGYTF. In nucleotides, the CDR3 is TGTGCCAGCAGCACCCGACAGGCCTATGGCTACACCTTC.

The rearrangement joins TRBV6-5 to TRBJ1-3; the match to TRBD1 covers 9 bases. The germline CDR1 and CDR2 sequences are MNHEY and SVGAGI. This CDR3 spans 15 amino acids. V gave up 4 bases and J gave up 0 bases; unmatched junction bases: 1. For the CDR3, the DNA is TGTGCCAGCAGTTTGACAGGGGGCTCTGGAAACACCATATATTTT. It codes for CASSLTGGSGNTIYF.

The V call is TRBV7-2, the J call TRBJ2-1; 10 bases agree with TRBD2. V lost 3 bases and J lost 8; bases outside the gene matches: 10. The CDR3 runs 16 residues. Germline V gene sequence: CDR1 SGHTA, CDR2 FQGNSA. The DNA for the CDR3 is TGTGCCAGCAGCTTGGGGATTAGCGGGGGGACTGATGAGCAGTTCTTC. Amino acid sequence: CASSLGISGGTDEQFF.